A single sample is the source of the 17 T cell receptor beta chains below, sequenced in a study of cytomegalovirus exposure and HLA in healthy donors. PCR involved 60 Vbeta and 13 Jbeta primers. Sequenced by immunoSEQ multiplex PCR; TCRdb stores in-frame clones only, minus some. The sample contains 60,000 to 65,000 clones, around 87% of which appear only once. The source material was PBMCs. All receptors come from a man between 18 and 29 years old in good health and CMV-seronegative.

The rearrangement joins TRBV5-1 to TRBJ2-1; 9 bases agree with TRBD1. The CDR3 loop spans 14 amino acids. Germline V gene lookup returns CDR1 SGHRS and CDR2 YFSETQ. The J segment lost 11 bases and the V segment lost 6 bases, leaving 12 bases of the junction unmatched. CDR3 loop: CASTDGDRAGKQFF. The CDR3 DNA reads TGCGCCAGCACCGATGGGGACAGGGCTGGAAAGCAGTTCTTC.

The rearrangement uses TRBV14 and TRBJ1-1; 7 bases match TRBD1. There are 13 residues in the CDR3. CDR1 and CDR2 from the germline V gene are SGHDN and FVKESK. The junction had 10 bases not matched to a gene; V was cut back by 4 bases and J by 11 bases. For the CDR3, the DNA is TGTGCCAGCAGCCTCCGGGACAGAGAGGGGGCTTTCTTT. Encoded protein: CASSLRDREGAFF.

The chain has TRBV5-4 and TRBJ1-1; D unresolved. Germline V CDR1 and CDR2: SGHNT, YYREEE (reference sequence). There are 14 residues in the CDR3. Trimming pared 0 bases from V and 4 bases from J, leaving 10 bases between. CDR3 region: CASSLDTESTEAFF. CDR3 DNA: TGTGCCAGCAGCTTGGATACGGAGAGCACTGAAGCTTTCTTT.

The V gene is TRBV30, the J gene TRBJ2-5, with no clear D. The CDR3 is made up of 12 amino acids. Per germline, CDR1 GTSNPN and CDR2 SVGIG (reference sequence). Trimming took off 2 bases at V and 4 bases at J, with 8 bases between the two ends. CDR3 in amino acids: CAWSPRGETQYF. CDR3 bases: TGTGCCTGGAGTCCCAGAGGAGAGACCCAGTACTTC.

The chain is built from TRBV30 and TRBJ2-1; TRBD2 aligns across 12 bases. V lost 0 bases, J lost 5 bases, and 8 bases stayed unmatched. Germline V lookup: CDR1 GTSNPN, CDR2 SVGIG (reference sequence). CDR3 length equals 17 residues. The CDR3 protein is CAWSVLRTSGADNEQFF. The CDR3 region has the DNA TGTGCCTGGAGTGTCCTGCGGACTAGCGGGGCCGACAATGAGCAGTTCTTC.

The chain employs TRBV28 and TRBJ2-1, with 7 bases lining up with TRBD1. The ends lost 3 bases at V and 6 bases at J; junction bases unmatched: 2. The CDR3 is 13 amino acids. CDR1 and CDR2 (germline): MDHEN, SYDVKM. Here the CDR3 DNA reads TGTGCCAGCAGTTTTTGGACAGGCAATGAGCAGTTCTTC. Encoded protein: CASSFWTGNEQFF.

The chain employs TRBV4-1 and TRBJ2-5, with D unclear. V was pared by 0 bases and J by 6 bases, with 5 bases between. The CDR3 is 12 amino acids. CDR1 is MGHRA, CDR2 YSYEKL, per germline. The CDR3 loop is CASSQEEKTQYF. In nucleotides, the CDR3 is TGCGCCAGCAGCCAAGAAGAGAAGACCCAGTACTTC.

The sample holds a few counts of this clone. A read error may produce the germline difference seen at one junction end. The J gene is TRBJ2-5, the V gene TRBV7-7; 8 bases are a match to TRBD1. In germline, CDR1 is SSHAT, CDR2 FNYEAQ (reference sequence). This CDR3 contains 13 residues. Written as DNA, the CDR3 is TGTGCTAGCAGCTTCGACAGGGGTGAGACCCAGTACTTC. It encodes CASSFDRGETQYF.

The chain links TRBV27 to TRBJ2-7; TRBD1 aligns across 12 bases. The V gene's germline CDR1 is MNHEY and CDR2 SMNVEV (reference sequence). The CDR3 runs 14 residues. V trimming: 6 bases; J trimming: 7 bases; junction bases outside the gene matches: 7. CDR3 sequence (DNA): TGTGCCAGCAGCCCGGGACAGGGGGCACAAGAGCAGTACTTC. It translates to CASSPGQGAQEQYF.

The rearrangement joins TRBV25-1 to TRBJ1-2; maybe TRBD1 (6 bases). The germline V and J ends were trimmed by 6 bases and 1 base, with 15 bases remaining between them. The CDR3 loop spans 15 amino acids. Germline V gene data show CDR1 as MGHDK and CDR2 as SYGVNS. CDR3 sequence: CASSLPGAGNYGYTF. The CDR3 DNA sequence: TGTGCCAGCAGCCTTCCAGGGGCCGGTAACTATGGCTACACCTTC.

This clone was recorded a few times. CDR3 bases: TGTGCCAGCAGTTACTCGTCTGGCATTGAAGCTTTCTTT. As protein: CASSYSSGIEAFF. The chain couples TRBV6-5 to TRBJ1-1; D gene ambiguous. Germline loops: CDR1 MNHEY, CDR2 SVGAGI. This CDR3 is built from 13 residues. Trimming stripped 0 bases from V and 7 bases from J, with 9 bases between.

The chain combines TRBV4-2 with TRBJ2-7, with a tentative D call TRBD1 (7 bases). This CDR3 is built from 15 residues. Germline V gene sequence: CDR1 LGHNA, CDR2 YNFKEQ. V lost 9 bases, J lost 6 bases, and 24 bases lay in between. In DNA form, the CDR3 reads TGTGCCAGTACTAAGGGACTTGAGACAGGGCTCGAGCAGTACTTC. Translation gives CASTKGLETGLEQYF.

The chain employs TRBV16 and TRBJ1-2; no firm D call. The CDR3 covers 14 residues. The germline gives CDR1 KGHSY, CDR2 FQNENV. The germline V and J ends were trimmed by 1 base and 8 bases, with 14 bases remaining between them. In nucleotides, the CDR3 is TGTGCCAGCAGCCAATTGTCCGGGTCGGGAGGCTACACCTTC. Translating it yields CASSQLSGSGGYTF. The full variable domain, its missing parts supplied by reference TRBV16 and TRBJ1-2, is GEEVAQTPKHLVRGEGQKAKLYCAPIKGHSYVFWYQQVLKNEFKFLISFQNENVFDETGMPKERFSAKCLPNSPCSLEIQATKLEDSAVYFCASSQLSGSGGYTFGSGTRLTVV.

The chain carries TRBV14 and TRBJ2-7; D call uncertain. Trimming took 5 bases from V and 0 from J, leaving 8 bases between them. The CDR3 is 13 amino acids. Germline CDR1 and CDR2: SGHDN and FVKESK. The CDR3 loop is CASSLSNSYEQYF. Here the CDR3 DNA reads TGTGCCAGCAGCTTATCTAACTCCTACGAGCAGTACTTC.

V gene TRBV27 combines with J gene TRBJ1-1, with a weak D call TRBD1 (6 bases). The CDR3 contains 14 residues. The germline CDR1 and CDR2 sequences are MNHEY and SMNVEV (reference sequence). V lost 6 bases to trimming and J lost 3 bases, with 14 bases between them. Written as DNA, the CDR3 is TGTGCCAGCAGATCAGGGGTAAAGGACACTGAAGCTTTCTTT. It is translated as CASRSGVKDTEAFF.

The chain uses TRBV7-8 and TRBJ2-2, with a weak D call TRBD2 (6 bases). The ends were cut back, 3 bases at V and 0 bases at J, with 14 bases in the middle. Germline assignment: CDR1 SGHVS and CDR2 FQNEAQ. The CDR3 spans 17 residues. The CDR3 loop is CASSLNGGTANTGELFF. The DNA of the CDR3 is TGTGCCAGCAGCTTGAATGGCGGGACTGCGAACACCGGGGAGCTGTTTTTT. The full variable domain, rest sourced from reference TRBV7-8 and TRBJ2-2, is GAGVSQSPRYKVAKRGQDVALRCDPISGHVSLFWYQQALGQGPEFLTYFQNEAQLDKSGLPSDRFFAERPEGSVSTLKIQRTQQEDSAVYLCASSLNGGTANTGELFFGEGSRLTVL.

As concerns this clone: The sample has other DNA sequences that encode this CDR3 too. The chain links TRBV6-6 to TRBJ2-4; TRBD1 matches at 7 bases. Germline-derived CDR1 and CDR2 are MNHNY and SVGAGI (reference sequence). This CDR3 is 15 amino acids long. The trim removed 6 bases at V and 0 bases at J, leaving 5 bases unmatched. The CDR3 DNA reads TGTGCCAGCAGCCCGGGACAGCTAGCCAAAAACATTCAGTACTTC. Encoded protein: CASSPGQLAKNIQYF.